These 20 T cell receptor beta chains originate from one sample sequenced in a study of molecular identifiers for immune sequencing clone quantification. TCRdb re-derived calls from the PCR reads in MiXCR, one entry per CDR3 protein. Here the sample spans hundreds of thousands of distinct CDR3 sequences, approximately 24% being singletons. The sequenced sample was naive CD8+ T cells from blood, with Jurkat cell RNA spiked in. Subset meaning: FACS-sorted CD8+CD4-CCR7+CD45RA+ naive T cells. Every receptor here comes from a human donor in good health. Some libraries in this study had Jurkat cell RNA spiked in.

This clonotype was recorded many times. The genes are TRBV3-1 and TRBJ1-1; TRBD1 is a possible D gene (6 bases). Germline values: CDR1 LGHDT, CDR2 YNNKEL (reference sequence). Deletions cut 2 bases from V and 0 bases from J, with 10 bases between. This CDR3 is built from 15 residues. This CDR3 reads CASSQPQGLNTEAFF. CDR3 nucleotide sequence: TGTGCCAGCAGCCAACCGCAGGGGCTGAACACTGAAGCTTTCTTT.

This clonotype was observed many times. V usage is TRBV7-9 and J usage is TRBJ2-4; D is undetermined. The V gene lost 5 bases and the J gene lost 1 base, with 12 bases spanning the gap. CDR3 size: 15 residues. Germline assignment: CDR1 SEHNR and CDR2 FQNEAQ (reference sequence). In DNA form, the CDR3 reads TGTGCCAGCAGCAGCGCCTCCATCGCCAAAAACATTCAGTACTTC. Amino acids: CASSSASIAKNIQYF.

The rearrangement uses TRBV4-3 and TRBJ2-7, with TRBD1 as a possible D gene (6 bases). Trimming cost V 0 bases and J 6 bases, with 12 bases left between them. This CDR3 spans 14 amino acids. Per the germline V gene, CDR1 is LGHNA and CDR2 is YSLEER. This CDR3 reads CASSQDRGGGEQYF. The CDR3 bases are TGCGCCAGCAGCCAAGACAGGGGTGGGGGCGAGCAGTACTTC.

This clonotype was seen many times. The chain uses TRBV9 and TRBJ2-3, with D possibly matching TRBD2 (7 bases). The CDR3 runs to 18 residues. Germline V gives CDR1 SGDLS, CDR2 YYNGEE. With 0 bases removed from V and 8 bases from J, the gap between germline ends came to 25 bases. In nucleotides, the CDR3 is TGTGCCAGCAGCGTAGTCCCAGGTTCGCAGGGAGGGGGTAGTACGCAGTATTTT. Amino acids: CASSVVPGSQGGGSTQYF.

With regard to this clonotype: The junction departs from germline at one end; a sequencing error may be responsible. The chain is built from TRBV5-1 and TRBJ1-2, with a tentative D call TRBD1 (6 bases). This CDR3 has 13 residues. Germline V gene sequence: CDR1 SGHRS, CDR2 YFSETQ. CDR3 nucleotide sequence: TGCGCCAGCAGCTTGGCAGGGGCGGATGGCTACAGCTTC. This sequence encodes CASSLAGADGYSF.

For this clonotype: The CDR3 does not close with the conserved phenylalanine or tryptophan, likely indicating a read error. The V gene is TRBV19, the J gene TRBJ1-1; tentatively, D is TRBD1 (5 bases). Trimming left V 7 bases short and J 4 bases short, with 7 bases between. The V gene's germline CDR1 is LNHDA and CDR2 SQIVND (reference sequence). CDR3 size: 11 residues. CDR3 bases: TGTGCCAGTACCGGGGCCACTGAAGCTTTCTTG. Protein product: CASTGATEAFL.

In this sample, this clonotype turned up many times. The chain is built from TRBV4-2 and TRBJ2-7; possible D gene TRBD1, 6 bases. The CDR3 extends over 14 amino acids. Germline assignment: CDR1 LGHNA and CDR2 YNFKEQ. V was pared by 4 bases and J by 7 bases, with 17 bases between. CDR3 nucleotides: TGTGCCAGCAGCCCCCGGGACACGCAAAGGGAGCAGTACTTC. Amino acids: CASSPRDTQREQYF.

This clonotype has at least ten counts. The rearrangement links TRBV12-3 or TRBV12-4 to TRBJ2-7; tentatively, D is TRBD1 (7 bases). This CDR3 contains 16 residues. Trimming stripped 6 bases from V and 4 bases from J, with 22 bases between. The CDR3 reads CASSPGDRAIGYEQYF. The CDR3 region has the DNA TGTGCCAGCAGCCCGGGGGACAGAGCTATTGGGTACGAGCAGTACTTC.

This clonotype was picked up many times. The chain links TRBV20-1 to TRBJ1-1; D unclear. With 5 bases removed from V and 11 bases from J, the gap between germline ends came to 6 bases. CDR3 size: 8 residues. Germline CDR1 DFQATT, CDR2 SNEGSKA (reference sequence). In DNA, the CDR3 is TGCAGTGCTCACGAGGCTTTCTTT. This codes for CSAHEAFF.

Turning to this clonotype: One base away lies a much larger clone, so this may be a sequencing read error. The chain links TRBV27 to TRBJ2-7; 7 bases match TRBD2. The V gene end was trimmed by 4 bases and the J gene end by 6 bases; junction bases not matched to a gene: 9. Germline values: CDR1 MNHEY, CDR2 SMNVEV (reference sequence). The CDR3 has 14 residues. CDR3 amino acids: CASSWRGTGSEQYF. CDR3 DNA: TGTGCCAGCAGTTGGCGGGGGACTGGGAGCGAGCAGTACTTC.

This clonotype was observed a few times. This chain joins TRBV3-1 and TRBJ2-7; D is undetermined. The CDR3 is 12 residues long. Looked up from germline, CDR1 is LGHDT and CDR2 is YNNKEL (reference sequence). V was cut by 5 bases and J by 7 bases, with 12 bases left in between. CDR3 sequence (DNA): TGTGCCAGCAGCGTAGGTCGGCAAGAGCAGTACTTC. Its protein is CASSVGRQEQYF.

Details on this clonotype: This may stem from a read error, because a much larger clone lies one nucleotide away. V usage is TRBV2 and J usage is TRBJ2-7; D remains ambiguous. V lost 8 bases and J lost 4, with 18 bases in between. There are 14 residues in the CDR3. Germline assignment: CDR1 SNHLY and CDR2 FYNNEI. CDR3 sequence: CASVESTRYYEQYF. The DNA for the CDR3 is TGTGCCAGCGTCGAGTCCACACGATATTACGAGCAGTACTTC.

There are a few counts of this clonotype. The gene calls are TRBV19 and TRBJ2-1; possible D gene TRBD2, 5 bases. CDR1 LNHDA and CDR2 SQIVND come from the germline V gene (reference sequence). V lost 3 bases and J lost 6, with 15 bases in between. The CDR3 has 15 residues. CDR3 nucleotide sequence: TGTGCCAGTAGTATTCTCCTAAGCGGAGTCAATGAGCAGTTCTTC. Amino acid sequence: CASSILLSGVNEQFF.

This clonotype came up many times. This chain links TRBV12-3 or TRBV12-4 with TRBJ2-7, with 10 bases identical to TRBD1. With 7 bases clipped from V and 5 bases from J, the junction kept 11 bases outside the gene matches. The CDR3 contains 15 residues. CDR3 protein: CASNIVGTGVHEQYF. The CDR3 coding sequence is TGTGCCAGCAACATCGTCGGGACAGGGGTCCACGAGCAGTACTTC.

The chain recombines TRBV19 with TRBJ2-3; 14 nucleotides line up with TRBD2. Trimming removed 3 bases from V and 5 bases from J; junction bases left unmatched: 4. The V gene's germline CDR1 is LNHDA and CDR2 SQIVND (reference sequence). The length of the CDR3 is 16 residues. The CDR3: CASSILGLAGGDTQYF. The DNA of the CDR3 is TGTGCCAGTAGTATTCTAGGACTAGCGGGAGGAGATACGCAGTATTTT.

This clonotype has just a few counts. The chain couples TRBV4-1 to TRBJ1-1; D possibly corresponds to TRBD1 (6 bases). The germline V gene has CDR1 MGHRA and CDR2 YSYEKL. The CDR3 has 15 residues. V was clipped by 1 base and J by 4 bases, with 13 bases between them. Here the CDR3 DNA reads TGCGCCAGCAGCCAAGGAGGACAGTGGGGCACTGAAGCTTTCTTT. This sequence encodes CASSQGGQWGTEAFF.

This clonotype was found many times. The CDR3: CASSTPMAGTQETQYF. CDR3 sequence (DNA): TGTGCCAGCAGCACTCCCATGGCGGGGACACAAGAGACCCAGTACTTC. This chain connects TRBV14 to TRBJ2-5; possibly TRBD1 or TRBD2 for D (6 bases each). The V end was cut by 5 bases, the J end by 2 bases, with 18 bases between. The germline V gene has CDR1 SGHDN and CDR2 FVKESK. This CDR3 comprises 16 residues.

To note about this clonotype: A read error may explain this, as a much larger clone is one base away. This chain uses TRBV13 with TRBJ2-7, with no clear D. The CDR3 extends over 14 amino acids. CDR1 and CDR2 from the germline V gene are PRHDT and FYEKMQ (reference sequence). Here the CDR3 reads CASSPSLGLAEQHF. The CDR3, as DNA: TGTGCCAGCAGCCCCAGCCTAGGTCTTGCCGAGCAGCACTTC.

This clonotype has a count of ten or more. This chain links TRBV12-3 or TRBV12-4 with TRBJ2-1; 14 positions agree with TRBD2. The V gene end was trimmed by 6 bases and the J gene end by 6 bases; junction bases not matched to a gene: 4. This CDR3 region has 15 residues. CDR3 coding DNA: TGTGCCAGCAGCCCGACTAGCGGGGGGGCCAATGAGCAGTTCTTC. Translated: CASSPTSGGANEQFF.

This chain uses TRBV5-6 with TRBJ1-1; weak D call: TRBD1 (6 bases). The CDR3 runs 15 residues. Trimming removed 3 bases at V and 0 bases at J, with 12 bases between. Per germline, CDR1 SGHDT and CDR2 YYEEEE. CDR3 bases: TGTGCCAGCAGCTCAACAGGGAGGATGAACACTGAAGCTTTCTTT. This sequence encodes CASSSTGRMNTEAFF.